The 15 T cell receptor beta chains presented below share a single source sample, sequenced in a study of cytomegalovirus exposure and HLA in healthy donors. The study ran its PCR with 60 Vbeta and 13 Jbeta primers. The table came from immunoSEQ multiplex PCR; TCRdb's copy has only in-frame clones and leaves some out. The data show around 87,000 clones, with roughly 80% seen just once and approximately 1.2% held by the top ten. Sequencing was done on a sample of PBMCs. These receptor sequences come from a girl aged 2 to 9 in good health and CMV-seropositive.

The chain recombines TRBV5-4 with TRBJ2-1; D possibly corresponds to TRBD2 (6 bases). The CDR3 loop spans 15 amino acids. Trimming stripped 2 bases from V and 3 bases from J, with 12 bases between. Germline CDR1 reads SGHNT; CDR2 reads YYREEE (reference sequence). In DNA, the CDR3 is TGTGCCAGCAGCTTAACCGGGACTGGCTACAATGAGCAGTTCTTC. Translated, it gives CASSLTGTGYNEQFF.

As DNA, the CDR3 is TGTGCCAGCAGCGCCGGGGGGACGCAGTATTTT. This gives the protein CASSAGGTQYF. The rearrangement uses TRBV7-3 and TRBJ2-3; 7 nucleotides line up with TRBD2. The CDR3 is 11 residues long. Per the germline V gene, CDR1 is SGHTA and CDR2 is FQGTGA. Germline trimming cut 5 bases from V and 9 bases from J; bases unmatched to any gene: 2.

V is TRBV4-3 and J is TRBJ2-5, with D maybe TRBD1 (6 bases). Trimming pared 4 bases from V and 5 bases from J, leaving 17 bases between. Germline assignment: CDR1 LGHNA and CDR2 YSLEER. This CDR3 is built from 15 residues. CDR3 nucleotide sequence: TGCGCCAGCAGCCTGCTTGTGGGGGCTTTGGAGACCCAGTACTTC. Its translation: CASSLLVGALETQYF.

This sequence joins TRBV27 and TRBJ1-1, with D possibly TRBD1 on 6 matching bases. This CDR3 region has 13 residues. Germline lookup yields CDR1 MNHEY and CDR2 SMNVEV (reference sequence). V gave up 6 bases and J gave up 6 bases, with 14 bases separating them. The CDR3 loop reads CASSLGAGAEAFF. As DNA, the CDR3 is TGTGCCAGCAGCCTGGGGGCTGGAGCTGAAGCTTTCTTT.

The V gene is TRBV25-1, the J gene TRBJ2-6, with a possible D match to TRBD2 (5 bases). The CDR3 is made up of 13 amino acids. The germline V and J ends were trimmed by 7 bases and 2 bases, with 6 bases remaining between them. Germline assignment: CDR1 MGHDK and CDR2 SYGVNS. The CDR3 sequence is CASTGAGANVLTF. The CDR3 coding sequence is TGTGCCAGCACCGGGGCTGGGGCCAACGTCCTGACTTTC.

This clone appeared a few times. V and J are TRBV27 and TRBJ2-3; D unresolved. V lost 4 bases and J lost 6, with 5 bases in between. CDR3 length equals 11 residues. Germline V gene lookup returns CDR1 MNHEY and CDR2 SMNVEV (reference sequence). The CDR3 bases are TGTGCCAGCAGTTCTCAGGATACGCAGTATTTT. The encoded protein is CASSSQDTQYF.

The chain has TRBV7-9 and TRBJ2-1; D remains ambiguous. This CDR3 is 13 amino acids long. Between the trimmed V and J ends, which lost 2 bases and 8 bases, there was a span of 10 bases. From germline, CDR1 is SEHNR and CDR2 FQNEAQ (reference sequence). The CDR3 bases are TGTGCCAGCAGCTTATTCGCAGATTATGAGCAGTTCTTC. Its protein product is CASSLFADYEQFF.

The chain combines TRBV6-1 with TRBJ2-3; 10 bases are shared with TRBD2. The CDR3 length is 17 residues. V was clipped by 2 bases and J by 4 bases; unmatched bases: 9. The germline V gene has CDR1 MNHNS and CDR2 SASEGT. CDR3 amino acids: CASSEFRAGGAADTQYF. CDR3 coding DNA: TGTGCCAGCAGTGAATTTCGAGCGGGAGGGGCGGCAGATACGCAGTATTTT.

V is TRBV15 and J is TRBJ2-7; 9 nucleotides agree with TRBD1. The V and J ends lost 5 bases and 4 bases, in that order; junction bases with no gene match: 6. The CDR3 is 14 amino acids. CDR1 LNHNV and CDR2 YYDKDF come from the germline V gene (reference sequence). The CDR3, as DNA: TGTGCCACCAGCCCCGACAGGGGGACTTACGAGCAGTACTTC. Translating it yields CATSPDRGTYEQYF.

The genes are TRBV28 and TRBJ2-1; 15 positions match TRBD2. The CDR3 consists of 20 residues. Trimming took 6 bases from V and 4 from J; bases not matched to a gene: 16. From germline, CDR1 is MDHEN and CDR2 SYDVKM. The CDR3 DNA follows: TGTGCCAGCAGCCCGGCGGGACCGGGACTAGCGGGAGGAAGTTACAATGAGCAGTTCTTC. This sequence encodes CASSPAGPGLAGGSYNEQFF.

The chain couples TRBV7-2 to TRBJ2-7; 9 bases fit TRBD1. The CDR3 totals 15 residues. The V segment lost 3 bases and the J segment 3 bases; nucleotides outside the gene matches: 6. From germline, CDR1 is SGHTA and CDR2 FQGNSA. Here the CDR3 reads CASSFPGQGRYEQYF. The CDR3 region has the DNA TGTGCCAGCAGCTTCCCGGGACAGGGACGCTACGAGCAGTACTTC.

This chain joins TRBV10-3 and TRBJ2-3; 9 nucleotides line up with TRBD2. The germline V gene encodes CDR1 ENHRY and CDR2 SYGVKD. CDR3 length: 17 amino acids. Trimming removed 3 bases from V and 3 bases from J; junction bases left unmatched: 10. The CDR3 sequence: CAISDPRREGGTDTQYF. The CDR3 DNA reads TGTGCCATCAGTGATCCCCGGCGGGAGGGCGGAACAGATACGCAGTATTTT.

The chain carries TRBV2 and TRBJ1-4; D remains ambiguous. Germline lookup yields CDR1 SNHLY and CDR2 FYNNEI. With 3 bases removed from V and 7 bases from J, the gap between germline ends came to 18 bases. This CDR3 has 16 residues. CDR3 DNA: TGTGCCAGCAGTGAGTTAAGTAACAGTCTTAGTGAAAAACTGTTTTTT. Translating gives CASSELSNSLSEKLFF.

The V and J genes are TRBV7-9 and TRBJ1-1, with TRBD1 as a possible D gene (5 bases). V was shortened by 1 base and J by 3 bases, with 12 bases between the two germline ends. Germline V gives CDR1 SEHNR, CDR2 FQNEAQ (reference sequence). The CDR3 extends over 15 amino acids. The CDR3 loop reads CASSLDSGLDTEAFF. The CDR3 bases are TGTGCCAGCAGCTTAGATTCAGGGTTGGACACTGAAGCTTTCTTT.

V gene TRBV5-6 combines with J gene TRBJ2-7; perhaps TRBD1 as D (5 bases). CDR1 SGHDT and CDR2 YYEEEE come from the germline V gene. Trimming took off 3 bases at V and 1 base at J, with 17 bases between the two ends. The CDR3 has 16 amino acids. The CDR3: CASSWGPSVTSYEQYF. CDR3 DNA sequence: TGTGCCAGCAGCTGGGGCCCCAGTGTAACGTCCTACGAGCAGTACTTC.